The 28 T cell receptor beta chains reported below all come from one sample, sequenced in a study of Ad26.COV2.S vaccination and SARS-CoV-2 variants. Produced via immunoSEQ multiplex PCR; TCRdb's table is partial and in-frame only. The table shows about 460,000 clones, with roughly nine tenths occurring only once. Treatment specified: roughly 19 received Ad26.COV2.S at low or high dose, single or two shots; about 5 received placebo; per-sample allocation not given. Sampling happened 63 days after the first vaccine or placebo injection. The starting material was peripheral blood, obtained in a trial of Ad26.COV2.S vaccine versus placebo. The receptors shown here come from a person between 18 and 59 years old who received the Ad26.COV2.S COVID-19 vaccine or a placebo.

The CDR3 region is CASSLVLAGGPPGELFF. In nucleotides, the CDR3 is TGTGCCAGCAGCTTAGTTCTAGCGGGAGGGCCGCCCGGGGAGCTGTTTTTT. This rearrangement joins TRBV7-8 to TRBJ2-2; 12 bases agree with TRBD2. Unmatched junction bases numbered 6, after V lost 1 base and J lost 6 bases. The CDR3 runs to 17 residues. In germline, CDR1 is SGHVS, CDR2 FQNEAQ.

J is TRBJ2-1 and V is TRBV5-1, with no clear D. CDR1 is SGHRS, CDR2 YFSETQ, per germline. Trimming took 4 bases from V and 4 from J, leaving 18 bases between them. This CDR3 is 16 amino acids long. As DNA, the CDR3 is TGCGCCAGCAGCCACCCGGACGCGGTTGTTTACAATGAGCAGTTCTTC. This codes for CASSHPDAVVYNEQFF.

The chain joins TRBV7-9 to TRBJ2-1; 12 bases are a match to TRBD2. There are 17 residues in the CDR3. V was clipped by 6 bases and J by 0 bases; unmatched bases: 6. Germline V gene sequence: CDR1 SEHNR, CDR2 FQNEAQ (reference sequence). CDR3 DNA: TGTGCCAGCAGTTACCCGACTAGCGGGGGCTCCTACAATGAGCAGTTCTTC. Protein: CASSYPTSGGSYNEQFF.

This CDR3 reads CASSRDRGSGELFF. CDR3 DNA sequence: TGCGCCAGCAGCCGGGACAGGGGTTCCGGGGAGCTGTTTTTT. This chain joins TRBV4-1 and TRBJ2-2; 10 bases match TRBD1. Germline V lookup: CDR1 MGHRA, CDR2 YSYEKL. The trim removed 4 bases at V and 6 bases at J, leaving 2 bases unmatched. The CDR3 extends over 14 amino acids.

The chain joins TRBV15 to TRBJ1-1; TRBD1 matches 7 bases. Germline assignment: CDR1 LNHNV and CDR2 YYDKDF (reference sequence). J lost 7 bases, V lost 0 bases, and 5 bases had no gene match. The CDR3 has 14 amino acids. CDR3 in DNA: TGTGCCACCAGCAGAGATGCCACAGGGGATGAAGCTTTCTTT. It yields the protein CATSRDATGDEAFF. Filled out from reference TRBV15 and TRBJ1-1, the complete variable domain reads DAMVIQNPRYQVTQFGKPVTLSCSQTLNHNVMYWYQQKSSQAPKLLFHYYDKDFNNEADTPDNFQSRRPNTSFCFLDIRSPGLGDTAMYLCATSRDATGDEAFFGQGTRLTVV.

This clone was seen just once. The chain carries TRBV6-5 and TRBJ1-5; 8 bases match TRBD1. Germline V CDR1 and CDR2: MNHEY, SVGAGI. With V trimmed by 0 bases and J by 4 bases, 2 bases remained unmatched. CDR3 length equals 15 residues. CDR3 nucleotide sequence: TGTGCCAGCAGTTACTCGAGACAGGGGAATCAGCCCCAGCATTTT. As protein: CASSYSRQGNQPQHF.

A word on this clone: The sample contains more than one DNA sequence encoding this CDR3. This rearrangement joins TRBV27 to TRBJ1-5; D gene unclear. Per germline, CDR1 MNHEY and CDR2 SMNVEV (reference sequence). The CDR3 is made up of 13 amino acids. V was cut by 2 bases and J by 2 bases, with 4 bases left in between. CDR3 loop: CASSLQGNQPQHF. The CDR3 region has the DNA TGTGCCAGCAGTTTACAGGGCAATCAGCCCCAGCATTTT.

The chain joins TRBV7-2 to TRBJ1-2; perhaps TRBD1 as D (5 bases). Germline lookup yields CDR1 SGHTA and CDR2 FQGNSA. Trimming took 5 bases from V and 5 from J, leaving 18 bases between them. The length of the CDR3 is 15 residues. The CDR3 region is CASSPGGAGRYGYTF. The CDR3 DNA follows: TGTGCCAGCAGCCCCGGGGGAGCAGGACGGTATGGCTACACCTTC.

The V call is TRBV6-5, the J call TRBJ2-7; D unclear. The CDR3 loop spans 14 amino acids. V was shortened by 6 bases and J by 2 bases, with 14 bases between the two germline ends. Germline-derived CDR1 and CDR2 are MNHEY and SVGAGI. In DNA, the CDR3 is TGTGCCAGCAGATCTAGGCAAGGACCCTACGAGCAGTACTTC. This translates into CASRSRQGPYEQYF.

The chain links TRBV9 to TRBJ1-2; TRBD1 matches at 9 bases. The V segment lost 3 bases and the J segment 4 bases; nucleotides outside the gene matches: 10. The CDR3 is 16 amino acids. Germline V gives CDR1 SGDLS, CDR2 YYNGEE. In DNA form, the CDR3 reads TGTGCCAGCAGCGCCGCGCCCGGGACAGGGACCTATGGCTACACCTTC. It encodes CASSAAPGTGTYGYTF.

This clone was counted only a few times. V is TRBV29-1 and J is TRBJ1-1; D uncertain. V was clipped by 7 bases and J by 6 bases, with 9 bases between them. Germline values: CDR1 SQVTM, CDR2 ANQGSEA. The CDR3 covers 10 residues. The CDR3 loop reads CSGADAEAFF. CDR3 in DNA: TGCAGCGGGGCGGACGCTGAAGCTTTCTTT.

CDR3 bases: TGTGCCAGCAGCCCAGTGGACAGGGCAGAGCCCCAGCATTTT. As protein: CASSPVDRAEPQHF. V gene TRBV7-8 combines with J gene TRBJ1-5; 8 bases fit TRBD1. This CDR3 comprises 14 residues. Germline CDR1 and CDR2: SGHVS and FQNEAQ. Losses at the gene ends were 5 bases for V and 8 bases for J; bases not matched to a gene: 8.

The rearrangement uses TRBV7-2 and TRBJ2-7, with D possibly being TRBD1 (6 bases). The CDR3 has 13 amino acids. In germline, CDR1 is SGHTA, CDR2 FQGNSA. The V gene lost 3 bases and the J gene lost 2 bases, with 8 bases spanning the gap. Here the CDR3 DNA reads TGTGCCAGCAGCTTCGACAGGACCTACGAGCAGTACTTC. As protein: CASSFDRTYEQYF.

This clone came up a few times. V is TRBV5-4 and J is TRBJ1-2, with 7 bases matching TRBD1. The ends lost 3 bases at V and 2 bases at J; junction bases unmatched: 7. The germline V gene has CDR1 SGHNT and CDR2 YYREEE (reference sequence). This CDR3 has 15 amino acids. DNA of the CDR3: TGTGCCAGCAGCTCCATGAAGACAGGGAACTATGGCTACACCTTC. Protein: CASSSMKTGNYGYTF.

The rearrangement links TRBV28 to TRBJ1-5, with 8 bases aligning to TRBD1. J lost 7 bases, V lost 2 bases, and 7 bases had no gene match. Germline V gene lookup returns CDR1 MDHEN and CDR2 SYDVKM. This CDR3 spans 15 amino acids. This CDR3 is CASSLPSTGVQPQHF. The CDR3 DNA reads TGTGCCAGCAGTTTACCATCGACAGGGGTACAGCCCCAGCATTTT.

The chain uses TRBV7-3 and TRBJ1-2, with TRBD1 as a possible D gene (6 bases). Looked up from germline, CDR1 is SGHTA and CDR2 is FQGTGA. CDR3 length: 16 residues. V lost 2 bases and J lost 4, with 17 bases in between. The CDR3 bases are TGTGCCAGCAGCTTAGCCCAACAGGGATCCTTCTATGGCTACACCTTC. It encodes CASSLAQQGSFYGYTF. Based on the CDR3 plus reference TRBV7-3 and TRBJ1-2, the full variable domain is GAGVSQTPSNKVTEKGKYVELRCDPISGHTALYWYRQSLGQGPEFLIYFQGTGAADDSGLPNDRFFAVRPEGSVSTLKIQRTERGDSAVYLCASSLAQQGSFYGYTFGSGTRLTVV.

The chain couples TRBV10-3 to TRBJ1-2, with D uncertain. This CDR3 is built from 12 residues. V shed 0 bases and J shed 6 bases, with 5 bases lying between them. Germline V lookup: CDR1 ENHRY, CDR2 SYGVKD. The CDR3 sequence: CAISESTHGYTF. CDR3 in DNA: TGTGCCATCAGTGAGTCGACCCATGGCTACACCTTC.

V and J are TRBV5-1 and TRBJ1-4; the D is unclear. Germline-derived CDR1 and CDR2 are SGHRS and YFSETQ. V lost 7 bases and J 5 bases, leaving 9 bases between the germline ends. CDR3 length equals 12 residues. CDR3 nucleotide sequence: TGCGCCAGCCGGGCTGAGAATGAAAAACTGTTTTTT. This gives the protein CASRAENEKLFF. The variable domain in full, with the rest retrieved from reference TRBV5-1 and TRBJ1-4, is KAGVTQTPRYLIKTRGQQVTLSCSPISGHRSVSWYQQTPGQGLQFLFEYFSETQRNKGNFPGRFSGRQFSNSRSEMNVSTLELGDSALYLCASRAENEKLFFGSGTQLSVL.

The V and J genes are TRBV6-6 and TRBJ2-3; 7 bases map to TRBD1. Trimming took 5 bases from V and 1 from J; bases not matched to a gene: 12. The germline CDR1 and CDR2 sequences are MNHNY and SVGAGI (reference sequence). The CDR3 runs 17 residues. The CDR3 is CASSHRDRLPRTDTQYF. In nucleotides, the CDR3 is TGTGCCAGCAGTCACCGGGACAGACTTCCCCGCACAGATACGCAGTATTTT.

This clone appeared a single time. The chain recombines TRBV7-9 with TRBJ1-2, with 11 bases matching TRBD1. This CDR3 spans 16 amino acids. Germline loops: CDR1 SEHNR, CDR2 FQNEAQ (reference sequence). Trimming cost V 6 bases and J 4 bases; bases outside gene matches: 10. CDR3 loop: CASRPGTGGTGYGYTF. Written as DNA, the CDR3 is TGTGCCAGCAGACCCGGGACAGGGGGTACGGGCTATGGCTACACCTTC.

The chain recombines TRBV4-1 with TRBJ2-7, with D possibly being TRBD1 (6 bases). Germline loops: CDR1 MGHRA, CDR2 YSYEKL. The CDR3 runs to 15 residues. V gave up 1 base and J gave up 3 bases, with 13 bases separating them. CDR3 bases: TGCGCCAGCAGCCAAGGGCCGGGACAAGACTACGAGCAGTACTTC. This sequence encodes CASSQGPGQDYEQYF.

The chain is built from TRBV2 and TRBJ1-2; 8 bases agree with TRBD1. Germline trimming cut 6 bases from V and 5 bases from J; bases unmatched to any gene: 14. This CDR3 is built from 16 residues. Germline V gene data show CDR1 as SNHLY and CDR2 as FYNNEI. CDR3 loop: CASSRDRGQSRYGYTF. Here the CDR3 DNA reads TGTGCCAGCAGCCGAGACAGGGGACAAAGTCGATATGGCTACACCTTC.

The chain combines TRBV7-9 with TRBJ2-3; D is ambiguous. The CDR3 spans 15 residues. V lost 3 bases and J lost 4, with 14 bases in between. CDR1 and CDR2 (germline): SEHNR, FQNEAQ (reference sequence). The CDR3 sequence: CASSFGRIPSDTQYF. The DNA of the CDR3 is TGTGCCAGCAGCTTCGGACGAATACCATCAGATACGCAGTATTTT.

The chain couples TRBV4-3 to TRBJ2-1; 9 bases match TRBD1. Losses at the gene ends were 0 bases for V and 4 bases for J; bases not matched to a gene: 13. Germline CDR1 is LGHNA and CDR2 is YSLEER. This CDR3 is built from 19 residues. The CDR3: CASSQDGAWDRDTYNEQFF. CDR3 coding DNA: TGCGCCAGCAGCCAAGATGGAGCCTGGGACAGGGATACTTACAATGAGCAGTTCTTC.

The rearrangement uses TRBV14 and TRBJ2-5, with D unresolved. This CDR3 region has 11 residues. Trimming cost V 4 bases and J 5 bases, with 5 bases left between them. Germline CDR1 SGHDN, CDR2 FVKESK. The CDR3 bases are TGTGCCAGCAGCCGATACGAGACCCAGTACTTC. The encoded protein is CASSRYETQYF.

The gene calls are TRBV29-1 and TRBJ2-1; no definite D call. Germline CDR1 is SQVTM and CDR2 is ANQGSEA. The CDR3 has 13 amino acids. The V and J ends lost 4 bases and 0 bases respectively, with 7 bases between them. CDR3: CSVGRSSYNEQFF. The CDR3 region has the DNA TGCAGCGTTGGCCGGAGCTCCTACAATGAGCAGTTCTTC.

As DNA, the CDR3 is TGTGCCAGCAGCCCCGGACCATACCCTACAGATACGCAGTATTTT. Amino acid sequence: CASSPGPYPTDTQYF. The rearrangement links TRBV9 to TRBJ2-3; D remains ambiguous. This CDR3 region has 15 residues. Germline V lookup: CDR1 SGDLS, CDR2 YYNGEE. Between the trimmed V and J ends, which lost 4 bases and 3 bases, there was a span of 15 bases. Filled out from reference TRBV9 and TRBJ2-3, the complete variable domain reads DSGVTQTPKHLITATGQRVTLRCSPRSGDLSVYWYQQSLDQGLQFLIQYYNGEERAKGNILERFSAQQFPDLHSELNLSSLELGDSALYFCASSPGPYPTDTQYFGPGTRLTVL.

This clone came up once. This chain links TRBV10-1 with TRBJ2-3; 8 bases align to TRBD2. CDR3 length: 14 residues. The germline CDR1 and CDR2 sequences are WNHNN and SYGVQD (reference sequence). V was pared by 10 bases and J by 4 bases, with 10 bases of the junction left unmatched. CDR3 DNA: TGCGCCACGCCGGGGACTAGGCGGCCAGATACGCAGTATTTT. This translates into CATPGTRRPDTQYF.